Listed below are T cell receptor beta chains from one sample, sequenced in a study of shared clonotypes between healthy human individuals. TCRdb's table, derived via immunoSEQ multiplex PCR, lists solely in-frame clones and lacks some. Altogether over a million clones are present, approximately 80% being singletons, with the ten largest covering approximately 0.56%. The sequenced material came from memory CD4+ T cells from PBMCs. The receptors originated from a man between 18 and 35 years old in good health. Some clones in this sample may be carry-over from other donors' samples. Each CDR3 is given with its conserved first and last residue. The D gene is left open where the match is weak. Not every row has a clone size; where given, it reads once, few, many or a size class.

abundance	d_gene	v_gene	j_gene	CDR3nt	CDR3aa
-	-	TRBV11-3	TRBJ2-1	TGTGCCAGCAGCTTACAGGGTTCGTCGTACAATGAGCAGTTCTTC	CASSLQGSSYNEQFF
-	TRBD1	TRBV7-3	TRBJ2-7	TGTGCCAGCAGCTTAAGGCCGGACAGGTACTACGAGCAGTACTTC	CASSLRPDRYYEQYF
-	TRBD1	TRBV6-5	TRBJ2-2	TGTGCCAGCAGAGAACAGGGGGCGTTTGCCGGGGAGCTGTTTTTT	CASREQGAFAGELFF
-	-	TRBV5-1	TRBJ1-2	TGCGCCAGCAGCTCCACTACAGGTGGCTACACCTTC	CASSSTTGGYTF
few	-	TRBV28	TRBJ2-7	TGTGCCAGCAGCCAGACGGCCACCTACGAGCAGTACTTC	CASSQTATYEQYF
-	-	TRBV5-1	TRBJ2-7	TGCGCCAGCAGCTTGGGGGCTTACGAGCAGTACTTC	CASSLGAYEQYF
-	TRBD2	TRBV7-9	TRBJ2-3	TGTGCCAGCAGCTTTGGACTAGCGGGAGGGCCAGATACGCAGTATTTT	CASSFGLAGGPDTQYF
-	-	TRBV28	TRBJ2-7	TGTGCCAGCAGGCGGGGCGGGGCCACCTACGAGCAGTACTTC	CASRRGGATYEQYF
once	-	TRBV5-1	TRBJ1-1	TGCGCCAGCAGTACCGGGGTTTACACTGAAGCTTTCTTT	CASSTGVYTEAFF
few	-	TRBV10-2	TRBJ2-5	TGCGCCAGCAGTGACAACCGGCGAGATGGGACCCAGTACTTC	CASSDNRRDGTQYF
-	-	TRBV7-2	TRBJ2-5	TGTGCCAGCAGCTCTTCGTGGGCCGAGACCCAGTACTTC	CASSSSWAETQYF
-	-	TRBV4-3	TRBJ1-3	TGCGCCAGCAGCCAGGACTTATCTGGAAACACCATATATTTT	CASSQDLSGNTIYF
-	-	TRBV19	TRBJ1-1	TGTGCCAGTAGTTCTGAGGGCAGAAGGTTGAACACTGAAGCTTTCTTT	CASSSEGRRLNTEAFF
-	-	TRBV29-1	TRBJ2-3	TGCCATGCGAGTACGCCAGATACGCAGTATTTT	CHASTPDTQYF
-	-	TRBV7-8	TRBJ2-3	TGTGCCAGCAGCTTGGGCGAGTACACAGATACGCAGTATTTT	CASSLGEYTDTQYF
-	TRBD1	TRBV27	TRBJ1-1	TGTGCCAGCAGCCCCATACGACAGGGACGGTTAGCTTTCTTT	CASSPIRQGRLAFF
-	-	TRBV20-1	TRBJ2-5	TGCAGTGCTGATCGGGAGACCCAGTACTTC	CSADRETQYF
once	TRBD1	TRBV25-1	TRBJ1-1	TGTGCCAGCAGTGATAACAGGGGGGGAGCTTTCTTT	CASSDNRGGAFF
-	-	TRBV15	TRBJ2-1	TGTGCCACCAGCAGAGATAAGGGAGCCCTCCTTTACAATGAGCAGTTCTTC	CATSRDKGALLYNEQFF
once	-	TRBV7-3	TRBJ1-2	TGTGCCAGCAGTCCTACCTACGGGGAAGGCTACACCTTC	CASSPTYGEGYTF
few	-	TRBV29-1	TRBJ2-7	TGCAGCGTTCTAAAACTCGAGCGGCTTTCCTACGAGCAGTACTTC	CSVLKLERLSYEQYF
-	-	TRBV7-3	TRBJ2-5	TGTGCCAGCAGCTTAAGTACGGGGGTCCAAGAGACCCAGTACTTC	CASSLSTGVQETQYF
-	-	TRBV6-6	TRBJ2-6	TGTGCCACCCTCTCGACTCTTGCTTCTGGGGCCAACGTCCTGACTTTC	CATLSTLASGANVLTF
-	TRBD1	TRBV11-3	TRBJ1-1	TGTGCCAGCAGCCCCGGACAGGGGTTCACTGAAGCTTTCTTT	CASSPGQGFTEAFF
-	-	TRBV10-2	TRBJ1-3	TGCGCCAGCAGTGAGATGCGGGCCTCTGGAAACACCATATATTTT	CASSEMRASGNTIYF
-	TRBD2	TRBV30	TRBJ2-7	TGTGCCTGGGGGGTAGCGGGAGCCTACGAGCAGTACTTC	CAWGVAGAYEQYF
-	TRBD2	TRBV5-1	TRBJ2-1	TGCGCCAGCAGCTTACGATCGGGAGGGAACAATGAGCAGTTCTTC	CASSLRSGGNNEQFF
-	-	TRBV28	TRBJ2-2	TGTGCCATTGTAGCGGTAAACACCGGGGAGCTGTTTTTT	CAIVAVNTGELFF
-	TRBD2	TRBV9	TRBJ2-3	TGTGCCAGCAGCCCGACTAGCGGAGCCGGGACAGATACGCAGTATTTT	CASSPTSGAGTDTQYF
-	TRBD2	TRBV12-5	TRBJ2-1	TGTGCTAGCCAGAAACTAGCGGGAGCTGGTGAGCAGTTCTTC	CASQKLAGAGEQFF
-	TRBD2	TRBV28	TRBJ2-1	TGTGCCAGCCCGAGGGCGGGAGGGCTGTGGAATGAGCAGTTCTTC	CASPRAGGLWNEQFF
few	TRBD2	TRBV5-8	TRBJ2-3	TGTGCCAGCAGCCCCCAACTAGCGGCAAGGAATACGCAGTATTTT	CASSPQLAARNTQYF
-	TRBD1	TRBV19	TRBJ1-5	TGTGCCAGTAGTGCCTCAACAGGGGGAGGATATAGCAATCAGCCCCAGCATTTT	CASSASTGGGYSNQPQHF
-	-	TRBV5-1	TRBJ1-2	TGCGCCAGCAGCCAGGGACACACTAACTATGGCTACACCTTC	CASSQGHTNYGYTF
-	TRBD1	TRBV5-4	TRBJ1-2	TGTGCCAGCAGGACCGGGACAGGGGTAGGCGGCTACACCTTC	CASRTGTGVGGYTF
-	TRBD2	TRBV28	TRBJ2-7	TGTGCCAGTGCGCCCTCCGGGACTAGCGGGAGAACGGGGGAGCAGTACTTC	CASAPSGTSGRTGEQYF
once	-	TRBV7-6	TRBJ2-7	TGTGCCAGCAGCTCGGACAGAAAAAACGGGGAGCAGTACTTC	CASSSDRKNGEQYF
-	-	TRBV6-1	TRBJ2-3	TGTGCCAGCAGCCCCCCAGATACGCAGTATTTT	CASSPPDTQYF